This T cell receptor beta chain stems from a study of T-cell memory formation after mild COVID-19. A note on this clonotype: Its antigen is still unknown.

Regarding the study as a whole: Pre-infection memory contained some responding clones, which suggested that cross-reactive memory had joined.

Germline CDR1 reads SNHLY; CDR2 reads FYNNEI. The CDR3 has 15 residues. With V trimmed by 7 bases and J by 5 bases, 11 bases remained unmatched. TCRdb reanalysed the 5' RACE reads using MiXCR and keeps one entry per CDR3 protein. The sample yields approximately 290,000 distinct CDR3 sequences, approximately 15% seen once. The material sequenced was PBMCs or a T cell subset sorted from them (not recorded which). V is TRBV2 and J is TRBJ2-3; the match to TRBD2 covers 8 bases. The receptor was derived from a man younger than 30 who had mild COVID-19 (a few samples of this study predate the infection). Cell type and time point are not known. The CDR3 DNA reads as TGTGCCAGCACCCCCCAGCGGGGGTCTCGAGATACGCAGTATTTT. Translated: CASTPQRGSRDTQYF.